A single sample is the source of the 18 T cell receptor beta chains below, sequenced in a study of T cell responses to AZD1222 COVID-19 vaccine. Using immunoSEQ multiplex PCR, the repertoire was profiled, and TCRdb retains in-frame clones only, with some absent. The sample holds around 4,400 clones, around nine tenths seen once. The source was peripheral blood, collected 28 days after the second AZD1222 dose. The source of these receptors is an adult who received the AZD1222 COVID-19 vaccine.

The J gene is TRBJ2-7, the V gene TRBV7-2; unclear D gene. The CDR3 contains 14 residues. Germline CDR1 is SGHTA and CDR2 is FQGNSA. V lost 5 bases and J 2 bases, leaving 13 bases between the germline ends. CDR3 sequence: CASSQDFSAYEQYF. CDR3 DNA sequence: TGTGCCAGCAGCCAAGACTTCTCCGCCTACGAGCAGTACTTC.

The chain uses TRBV28 and TRBJ1-1; D is ambiguous. The CDR3 is 12 amino acids. From germline, CDR1 is MDHEN and CDR2 SYDVKM. The germline V and J ends were trimmed by 1 base and 7 bases, with 7 bases remaining between them. In nucleotides, the CDR3 is TGTGCCAGCAGTTTATTGGGATATGAAGCTTTCTTT. It codes for CASSLLGYEAFF.

This rearrangement joins TRBV14 to TRBJ2-5; 8 nucleotides agree with TRBD2. The length of the CDR3 is 17 residues. J was trimmed by 4 bases and V by 4 bases; bases with no gene match: 14. Germline V gene lookup returns CDR1 SGHDN and CDR2 FVKESK. CDR3 nucleotide sequence: TGTGCCAGCAGCCCACCCGCGGGGGCGGGGGGAAGAGAGACCCAGTACTTC. Translation: CASSPPAGAGGRETQYF. The whole variable domain, filled in from reference TRBV14 and TRBJ2-5, reads EAGVTQFPSHSVIEKGQTVTLRCDPISGHDNLYWYRRVMGKEIKFLLHFVKESKQDESGMPNNRFLAERTGGTYSTLKVQPAELEDSGVYFCASSPPAGAGGRETQYFGPGTRLLVL.

The rearrangement links TRBV6-5 to TRBJ1-2; D unclear. V was clipped by 0 bases and J by 4 bases, with 6 bases between them. The germline V gene has CDR1 MNHEY and CDR2 SVGAGI. The CDR3 has 13 amino acids. Here the CDR3 DNA reads TGTGCCAGCAGTTACTCGGGCACCTATGGCTACACCTTC. It specifies CASSYSGTYGYTF.

The rearrangement uses TRBV14 and TRBJ1-1; D possibly corresponds to TRBD1 (5 bases). Looked up from germline, CDR1 is SGHDN and CDR2 is FVKESK. V lost 2 bases and J 4 bases, leaving 11 bases between the germline ends. The CDR3 is 14 amino acids. The CDR3 nucleotides read TGTGCCAGCAGCCAACTGGGGGAACGCACTGAAGCTTTCTTT. Encoded protein: CASSQLGERTEAFF.

This clone has just a few counts. The chain combines TRBV19 with TRBJ1-2; 8 bases agree with TRBD1. The length of the CDR3 is 14 residues. The germline V gene has CDR1 LNHDA and CDR2 SQIVND (reference sequence). V gave up 6 bases and J gave up 4 bases; unmatched junction bases: 7. The CDR3 loop reads CASSSRGPPYGYTF. DNA of the CDR3: TGTGCCAGTAGCAGCAGGGGGCCGCCCTATGGCTACACCTTC.

V and J are TRBV28 and TRBJ1-2; 9 bases match TRBD1. From germline, CDR1 is MDHEN and CDR2 SYDVKM. The V and J ends lost 4 bases and 4 bases, in that order; junction bases with no gene match: 10. CDR3 size: 16 residues. The DNA for the CDR3 is TGTGCCAGCAGTTCCAGAATAACAGGGGGCTTCTATGGCTACACCTTC. It codes for CASSSRITGGFYGYTF.

The rearrangement joins TRBV4-3 to TRBJ2-2; 7 nucleotides agree with TRBD1. The CDR3 extends over 16 amino acids. Germline-derived CDR1 and CDR2 are LGHNA and YSLEER. Unmatched junction bases numbered 6, after V lost 2 bases and J lost 3 bases. As DNA, the CDR3 is TGCGCCAGCAGCCAAAACAGGGGTGCGGACACCGGGGAGCTGTTTTTT. It translates to CASSQNRGADTGELFF.

The genes are TRBV5-6 and TRBJ1-5; unclear D gene. The CDR3 runs to 13 residues. V gave up 0 bases and J gave up 5 bases, with 6 bases separating them. The germline CDR1 and CDR2 sequences are SGHDT and YYEEEE. Written as DNA, the CDR3 is TGTGCCAGCAGCTTGGCCCGGTATCAGCCCCAGCATTTT. Translated: CASSLARYQPQHF.

A few counts support this clone. The V call is TRBV19, the J call TRBJ2-7, with 14 bases matching TRBD2. CDR1 is LNHDA and CDR2 is SQIVND in the germline V gene (reference sequence). J was trimmed by 5 bases and V by 4 bases; bases with no gene match: 1. The CDR3 runs to 14 residues. CDR3 sequence reads: CASSKGLAGDEQYF. Written as DNA, the CDR3 is TGTGCCAGTAGTAAGGGACTAGCGGGGGACGAGCAGTACTTC.

The chain is built from TRBV7-9 and TRBJ1-4; D unresolved. Germline V gene lookup returns CDR1 SEHNR and CDR2 FQNEAQ (reference sequence). This CDR3 is 14 amino acids long. The ends were cut back, 1 base at V and 10 bases at J, with 13 bases in the middle. This CDR3 reads CASSLGPESGKLFF. As DNA, the CDR3 is TGTGCCAGCAGCTTAGGGCCTGAGTCGGGAAAACTGTTTTTT.

The chain joins TRBV11-1 to TRBJ1-1; no firm D call. Trimming took off 5 bases at V and 0 bases at J, with 7 bases between the two ends. Germline V CDR1 and CDR2: SGHAT, FQDESV (reference sequence). The CDR3 has 13 amino acids. The CDR3 reads CASSHTVNTEAFF. The CDR3, as DNA: TGTGCCAGCAGCCATACAGTGAACACTGAAGCTTTCTTT.

The gene calls are TRBV25-1 and TRBJ1-2; D is possibly TRBD1 (6 bases). V was clipped by 3 bases and J by 6 bases, with 14 bases between them. CDR3 size: 14 residues. Germline V CDR1 and CDR2: MGHDK, SYGVNS. The CDR3 here is CASSEGAQAHGYTF. CDR3 DNA sequence: TGTGCCAGCAGTGAGGGGGCACAGGCGCATGGCTACACCTTC.

The rearrangement joins TRBV2 to TRBJ1-2, with D tentatively TRBD1 (6 bases). The germline V and J ends were trimmed by 4 bases and 8 bases, with 17 bases remaining between them. The CDR3 extends over 14 amino acids. In germline, CDR1 is SNHLY, CDR2 FYNNEI. The CDR3: CASSVVLRQEGYTF. DNA for the CDR3: TGTGCCAGCAGTGTGGTTTTACGACAGGAAGGCTACACCTTC.

CDR3 sequence: CASIRDRGGYTF. The CDR3 nucleotides read TGTGCCAGCATCCGGGACAGGGGTGGCTACACCTTC. V and J are TRBV2 and TRBJ1-2, with TRBD1 identical over 10 bases. Germline CDR1 and CDR2: SNHLY and FYNNEI. V was pared by 7 bases and J by 7 bases, with 3 bases of the junction left unmatched. This CDR3 has 12 residues.

This chain uses TRBV19 with TRBJ1-5; a possible D gene is TRBD1 (5 bases). Germline V gives CDR1 LNHDA, CDR2 SQIVND (reference sequence). The length of the CDR3 is 15 residues. Trimming removed 5 bases from V and 6 bases from J, with 17 bases in between. This CDR3 is CASSVGTDSGQPQHF. The CDR3, as DNA: TGTGCCAGTAGTGTCGGGACCGACTCCGGTCAGCCCCAGCATTTT.

The rearrangement uses TRBV6-5 and TRBJ1-2; weak D call: TRBD1 (6 bases). V shed 2 bases and J shed 4 bases, with 11 bases lying between them. Germline loops: CDR1 MNHEY, CDR2 SVGAGI. This CDR3 region has 14 residues. This CDR3 reads CASSYDRNFYGYTF. The CDR3 nucleotides are TGTGCCAGCAGTTACGACAGGAATTTCTATGGCTACACCTTC.

The chain is built from TRBV7-2 and TRBJ1-4; TRBD1 is a possible D gene (5 bases). This CDR3 region has 14 residues. Trimming shortened V by 1 base and J by 8 bases, and 11 bases separated the two germline ends. Germline CDR1 is SGHTA and CDR2 is FQGNSA. The CDR3: CASSLGGLSEKLFF. DNA of the CDR3: TGTGCCAGCAGCTTAGGGGGCTTGAGCGAAAAACTGTTTTTT.